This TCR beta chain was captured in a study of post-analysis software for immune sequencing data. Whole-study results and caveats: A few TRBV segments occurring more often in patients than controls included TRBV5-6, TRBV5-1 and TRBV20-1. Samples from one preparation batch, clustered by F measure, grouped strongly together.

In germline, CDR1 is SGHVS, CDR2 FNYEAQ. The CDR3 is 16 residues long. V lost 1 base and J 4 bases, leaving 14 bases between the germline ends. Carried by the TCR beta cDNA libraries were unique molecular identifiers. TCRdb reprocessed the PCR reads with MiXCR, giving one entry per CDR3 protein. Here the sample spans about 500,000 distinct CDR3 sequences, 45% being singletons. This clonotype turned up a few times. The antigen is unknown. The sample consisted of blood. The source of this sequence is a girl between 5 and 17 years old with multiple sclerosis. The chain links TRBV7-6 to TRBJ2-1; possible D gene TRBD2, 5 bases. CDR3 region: CASSLVSGVGYNEQFF. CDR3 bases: TGTGCCAGCAGCTTAGTGTCCGGGGTGGGATACAATGAGCAGTTCTTC.